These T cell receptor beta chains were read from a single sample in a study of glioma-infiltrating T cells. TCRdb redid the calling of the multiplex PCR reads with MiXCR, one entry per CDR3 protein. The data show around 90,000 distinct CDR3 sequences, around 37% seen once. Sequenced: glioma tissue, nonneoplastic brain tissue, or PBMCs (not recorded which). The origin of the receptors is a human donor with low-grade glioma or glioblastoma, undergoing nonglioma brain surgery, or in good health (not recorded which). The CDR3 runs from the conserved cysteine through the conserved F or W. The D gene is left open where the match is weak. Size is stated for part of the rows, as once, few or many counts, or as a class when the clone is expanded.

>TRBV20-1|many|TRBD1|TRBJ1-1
CSANGQANTEAFF
TGCAGTGCTAACGGACAGGCGAACACTGAAGCTTTCTTT
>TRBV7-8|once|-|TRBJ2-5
CASSPLLPGETQYF
TGTGCCAGCAGCCCGCTGCTCCCCGGGGAGACCCAGTACTTC
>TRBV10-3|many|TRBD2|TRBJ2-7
CAISEGGGDSSYEQYF
TGTGCCATCAGTGAAGGCGGGGGGGATAGCTCCTACGAGCAGTACTTC
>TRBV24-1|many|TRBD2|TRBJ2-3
CATSDALLAGGTDTQYF
TGTGCCACCAGTGACGCCCTACTAGCGGGAGGGACGGATACGCAGTATTTT
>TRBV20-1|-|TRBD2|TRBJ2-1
CSAVGRGGADNEQFF
TGCAGTGCCGTAGGGAGGGGAGGAGCGGACAATGAGCAGTTCTTC
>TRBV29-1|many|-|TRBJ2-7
CSVEVVGRDSEGEQYF
TGCAGCGTTGAAGTTGTTGGGCGGGACTCTGAGGGCGAGCAGTACTTC
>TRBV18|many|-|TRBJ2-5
CASSYLTAGETQYF
TGTGCCAGCTCATATTTGACCGCGGGGGAGACCCAGTACTTC
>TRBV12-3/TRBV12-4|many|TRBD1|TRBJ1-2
CASSLGQGNYGYTF
TGTGCCAGCAGTTTGGGACAGGGGAACTATGGCTACACCTTC
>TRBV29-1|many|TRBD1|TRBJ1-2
CSVETKPGTGPYGYTF
TGCAGCGTTGAGACGAAACCCGGGACAGGGCCCTATGGCTACACCTTC
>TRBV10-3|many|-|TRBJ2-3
CAIRGTDTQYF
TGTGCCATCAGGGGCACAGATACGCAGTATTTT
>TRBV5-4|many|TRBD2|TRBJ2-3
CASSFIAGVDTQYF
TGTGCCAGCAGCTTTATAGCGGGGGTAGATACGCAGTATTTT
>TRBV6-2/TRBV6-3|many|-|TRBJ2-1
CASSYSAEQFF
TGTGCCAGCAGTTACTCTGCTGAGCAGTTCTTC
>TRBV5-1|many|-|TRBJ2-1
CASNINSVQNEQFF
TGCGCCAGCAACATAAACAGCGTTCAGAATGAGCAGTTCTTC
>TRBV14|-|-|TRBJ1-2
CASSQADARGYTF
TGTGCCAGCAGCCAAGCGGACGCTCGGGGCTACACCTTC
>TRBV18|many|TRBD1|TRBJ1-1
CASSPSLGTANTEAFF
TGTGCCAGCTCACCTTCTCTAGGGACAGCGAACACTGAAGCTTTCTTT
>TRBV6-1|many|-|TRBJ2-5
CASSREAQETQYF
TGTGCCAGCAGTAGGGAAGCGCAAGAGACCCAGTACTTC
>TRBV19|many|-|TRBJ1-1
CASSPPGGRTEAFF
TGTGCCAGTAGTCCGCCGGGGGGACGGACTGAAGCTTTCTTT
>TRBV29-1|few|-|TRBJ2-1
CSVEIGSLQFF
TGCAGCGTTGAAATCGGGAGTCTTCAGTTCTTC
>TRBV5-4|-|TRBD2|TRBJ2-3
CASSPGKREGRDTQYF
TGTGCCAGCAGCCCAGGGAAGCGGGAGGGCAGAGATACGCAGTATTTT
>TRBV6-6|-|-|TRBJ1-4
CARLRKETLFF
TGTGCCCGCCTCCGGAAGGAAACCCTGTTTTTT
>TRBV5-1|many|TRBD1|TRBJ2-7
CASSRTGGPYEQYF
TGCGCCAGCAGCAGGACAGGGGGTCCCTACGAGCAGTACTTC
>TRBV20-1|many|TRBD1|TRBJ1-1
CSARDDRTGAEAFF
TGCAGTGCTAGAGACGATCGGACAGGCGCTGAAGCTTTCTTT
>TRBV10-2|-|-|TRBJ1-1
CASSEFGRPMNTEALF
TGCGCCAGCAGTGAGTTTGGCAGGCCCATGAACACTGAAGCTCTCTTT
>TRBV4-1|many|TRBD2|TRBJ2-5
CASSDPGLDRRETQYF
TGCGCCAGCAGCGACCCGGGACTAGATAGGCGGGAGACCCAGTACTTC
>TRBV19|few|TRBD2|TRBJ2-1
CASKFPGGGADEQFF
TGTGCCAGTAAATTCCCCGGCGGGGGGGCCGATGAGCAGTTCTTC
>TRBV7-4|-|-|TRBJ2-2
CASSRRRGNTGELFF
TGTGCCAGCAGCCGACGACGGGGGAACACCGGGGAGCTGTTTTTT
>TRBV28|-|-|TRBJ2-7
CASSPTGCLMNEQYF
TGCGCCAGCAGCCCTACAGGGTGCCTTATGAACGAGCAGTACTTC
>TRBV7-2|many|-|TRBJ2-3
CASSLYVETSTDTQYF
TGTGCCAGCAGCTTATATGTGGAGACTAGCACAGATACGCAGTATTTT
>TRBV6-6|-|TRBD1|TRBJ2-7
CARSEGQGWGGQYF
TGTGCCAGAAGCGAAGGACAGGGCTGGGGCGGGCAGTACTTC
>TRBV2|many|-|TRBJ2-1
CASMKVQDEQFF
TGTGCCAGCATGAAGGTTCAGGATGAGCAGTTCTTC
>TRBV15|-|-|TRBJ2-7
CATSRDHPAGYEQYF
TGTGCCACCAGCAGAGATCACCCAGCGGGCTACGAGCAGTACTTC
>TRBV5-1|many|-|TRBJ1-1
CASTIGRGNTEAFF
TGCGCCAGCACTATTGGACGGGGGAACACTGAAGCTTTCTTT
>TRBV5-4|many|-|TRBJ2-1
CASSPSGTLTYNEQFF
TGTGCCAGCAGCCCCTCGGGGACCCTTACCTACAATGAGCAGTTCTTC
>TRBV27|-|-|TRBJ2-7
CTSRELAGPYEQYF
TGTACCAGCCGGGAACTAGCTGGGCCCTACGAGCAGTACTTC
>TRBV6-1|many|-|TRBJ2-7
CASSALEGLSEQYF
TGTGCCAGCAGTGCGCTGGAGGGCCTGAGCGAGCAGTACTTC
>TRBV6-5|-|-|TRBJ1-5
CATAQDSNQPQHF
TGTGCCACCGCACAAGATAGCAATCAGCCCCAGCATTTT
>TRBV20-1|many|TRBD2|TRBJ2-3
CSARERGATDTQYF
TGCAGTGCTAGAGAGCGGGGGGCCACAGATACGCAGTATTTT
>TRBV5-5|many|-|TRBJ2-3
CASSLEWGADTQYF
TGTGCCAGCAGCTTGGAATGGGGCGCAGATACGCAGTATTTT